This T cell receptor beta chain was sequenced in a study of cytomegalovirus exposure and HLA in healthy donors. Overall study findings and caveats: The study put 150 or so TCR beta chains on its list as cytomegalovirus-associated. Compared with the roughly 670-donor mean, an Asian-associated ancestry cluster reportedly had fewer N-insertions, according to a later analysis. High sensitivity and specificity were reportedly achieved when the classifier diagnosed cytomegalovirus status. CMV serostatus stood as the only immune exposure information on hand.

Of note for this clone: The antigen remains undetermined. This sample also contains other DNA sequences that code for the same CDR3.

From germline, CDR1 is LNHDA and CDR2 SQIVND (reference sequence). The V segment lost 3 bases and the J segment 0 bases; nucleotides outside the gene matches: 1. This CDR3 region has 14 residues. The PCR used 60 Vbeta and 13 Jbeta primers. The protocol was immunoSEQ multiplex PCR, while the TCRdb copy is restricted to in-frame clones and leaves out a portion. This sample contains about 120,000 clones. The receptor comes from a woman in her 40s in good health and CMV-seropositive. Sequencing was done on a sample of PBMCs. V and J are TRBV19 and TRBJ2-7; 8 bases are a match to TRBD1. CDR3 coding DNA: TGTGCCAGTAGTATGGGGACAGGCTCCTACGAGCAGTACTTC. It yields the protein CASSMGTGSYEQYF.